This passage covers 3 T cell receptor beta chains from one sample sequenced in a study of beta chain features in type 1 diabetes. The study's findings and limits: TCRB CDR3s were moderately but significantly shorter in Type 1 diabetes patients in all four CD4+ subsets.

Expressed TCRB transcripts were sequenced because the isolated RNA had all been reverse transcribed beforehand. Profiling relied on immunoSEQ multiplex PCR, and the TCRdb table lists in-frame clones only, not all of them. The sample contains some 330,000 clones, around 13% of which appear only once. What these receptors recognize is not known. The sequenced material came from naive CD4+ T cells from blood. The receptors were sampled from a woman aged 18-35 years with type 1 diabetes.

This clone turned up a few times. This chain connects TRBV5-1 to TRBJ1-1, with TRBD1 identical over 7 bases. Trimming at V came to 8 bases and at J to 5 bases, leaving 9 bases not matched to a gene. Germline CDR1 reads SGHRS; CDR2 reads YFSETQ. This CDR3 region has 13 residues. CDR3: CASLQGDGTEAFF. The CDR3 nucleotides are TGCGCCAGTCTGCAGGGGGACGGTACTGAAGCTTTCTTT.

V gene TRBV6-5 combines with J gene TRBJ2-7; no clear D gene. V was clipped by 5 bases and J by 0 bases, with 14 bases between them. The CDR3 loop spans 15 amino acids. CDR1 and CDR2 (germline): MNHEY, SVGAGI. CDR3 sequence (DNA): TGTGCCAGCAGTCTGTATAGAGGCCCCTCCTACGAGCAGTACTTC. Translating it yields CASSLYRGPSYEQYF.

Only a few counts were recorded for this clone. At one of its ends the junction is not consistent with the germline gene, which may arise from a read error. The chain recombines TRBV7-2 with TRBJ2-5; D perhaps matches TRBD1 (6 bases). The CDR3 sequence is 14 residues long. CDR1 and CDR2 from the germline V gene are SGHTA and FQGNSA. This CDR3 reads CASTPHRDHETQYF. As DNA, the CDR3 is TGTGCCAGCACCCCTCACAGGGACCACGAGACCCAGTACTTC.